The text below deals with one TCR beta chain. This sample is drawn from a study of cytomegalovirus exposure and HLA in healthy donors. Whole-study context: As released early, the data held 70 million to 95 million unique TCRs from HLA-typed donors.

The CDR3 contains 16 residues. Between the trimmed V and J ends, which lost 5 bases and 10 bases, there was a span of 26 bases. CDR1 SEHNR and CDR2 FQNEAQ come from the germline V gene (reference sequence). It was with 60 Vbeta and 13 Jbeta primers that the PCR ran. Generated by immunoSEQ multiplex PCR, the TCRdb table keeps only in-frame clones and is missing some. The sample lists 65,000 to 100,000 clones, around 79% seen once, with about 6.4% in the top ten. Sequencing was done on a sample of PBMCs. The clonotype comes from a female donor in good health and CMV-seronegative. This rearrangement joins TRBV7-9 to TRBJ1-2, with D perhaps matching TRBD1 (6 bases). CDR3 residues: CASSPSGDRWVLDYTF. The CDR3 coding sequence is TGTGCCAGCAGCCCCTCCGGCGACAGGTGGGTTTTGGACTACACCTTC.